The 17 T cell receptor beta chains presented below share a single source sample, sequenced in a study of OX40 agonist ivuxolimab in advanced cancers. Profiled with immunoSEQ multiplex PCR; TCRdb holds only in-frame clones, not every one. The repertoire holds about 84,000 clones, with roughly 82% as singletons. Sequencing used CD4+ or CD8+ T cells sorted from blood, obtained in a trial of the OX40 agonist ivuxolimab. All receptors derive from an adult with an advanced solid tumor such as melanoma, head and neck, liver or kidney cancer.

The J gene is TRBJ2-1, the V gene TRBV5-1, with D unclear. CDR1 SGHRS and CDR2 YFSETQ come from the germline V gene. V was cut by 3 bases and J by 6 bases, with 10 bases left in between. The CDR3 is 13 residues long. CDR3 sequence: CASSSERGNEQFF. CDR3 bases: TGCGCCAGCAGCTCCGAAAGAGGCAATGAGCAGTTCTTC.

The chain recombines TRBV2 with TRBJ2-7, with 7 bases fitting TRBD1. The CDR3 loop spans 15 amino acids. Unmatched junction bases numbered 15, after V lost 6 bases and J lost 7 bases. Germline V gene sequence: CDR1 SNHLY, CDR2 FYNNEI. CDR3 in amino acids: CASSRDRVFLGEQYV. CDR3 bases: TGTGCCAGCAGCAGAGACAGGGTTTTTCTGGGAGAGCAGTACGTC.

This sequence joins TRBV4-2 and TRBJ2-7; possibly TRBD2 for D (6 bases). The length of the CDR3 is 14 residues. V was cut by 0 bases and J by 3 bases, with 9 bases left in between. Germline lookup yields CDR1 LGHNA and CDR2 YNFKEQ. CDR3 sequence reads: CASSQERLGYEQYF. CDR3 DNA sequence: TGTGCCAGCAGCCAAGAGAGACTAGGCTACGAGCAGTACTTC.

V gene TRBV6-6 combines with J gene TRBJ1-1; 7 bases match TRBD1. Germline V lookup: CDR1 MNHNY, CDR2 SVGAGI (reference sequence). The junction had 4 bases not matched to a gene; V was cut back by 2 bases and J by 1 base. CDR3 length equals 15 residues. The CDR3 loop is CASSYADRANTEAFF. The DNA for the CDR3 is TGTGCCAGCAGTTACGCTGACAGGGCGAACACTGAAGCTTTCTTT.

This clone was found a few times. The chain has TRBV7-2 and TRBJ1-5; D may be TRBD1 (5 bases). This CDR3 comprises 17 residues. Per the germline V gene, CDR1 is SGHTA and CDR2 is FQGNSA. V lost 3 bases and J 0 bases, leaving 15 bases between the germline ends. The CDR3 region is CASSLWDSRYSNQPQHF. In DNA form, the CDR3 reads TGTGCCAGCAGCTTGTGGGACTCGAGGTATAGCAATCAGCCCCAGCATTTT.

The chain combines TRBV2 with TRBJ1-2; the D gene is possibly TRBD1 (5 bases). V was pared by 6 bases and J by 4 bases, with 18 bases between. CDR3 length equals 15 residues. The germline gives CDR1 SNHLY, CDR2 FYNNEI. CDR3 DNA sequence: TGTGCCAGCAGACAACCATCGTATGGGGGCTATGGCTACACCTTC. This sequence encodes CASRQPSYGGYGYTF.

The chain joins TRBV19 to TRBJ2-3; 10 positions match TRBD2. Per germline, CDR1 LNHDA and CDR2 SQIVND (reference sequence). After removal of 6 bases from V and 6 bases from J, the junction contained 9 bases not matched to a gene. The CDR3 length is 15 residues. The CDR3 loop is CASSRKLAGSDTQYF. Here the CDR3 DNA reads TGTGCCAGTAGCCGAAAACTAGCGGGGTCTGATACGCAGTATTTT.

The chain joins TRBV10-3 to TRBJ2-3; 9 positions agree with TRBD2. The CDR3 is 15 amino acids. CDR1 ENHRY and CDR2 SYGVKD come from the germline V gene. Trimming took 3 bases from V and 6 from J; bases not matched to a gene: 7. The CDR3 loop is CAISDSSGAGDTQYF. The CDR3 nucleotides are TGTGCCATCAGTGATTCTAGCGGGGCTGGGGATACGCAGTATTTT.

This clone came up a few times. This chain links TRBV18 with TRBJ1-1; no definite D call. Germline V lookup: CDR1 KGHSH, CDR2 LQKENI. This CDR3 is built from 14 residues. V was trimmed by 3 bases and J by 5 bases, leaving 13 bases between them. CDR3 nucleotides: TGTGCCAGCTCACCCGGACCCATGAGGACTGAAGCTTTCTTT. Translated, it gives CASSPGPMRTEAFF. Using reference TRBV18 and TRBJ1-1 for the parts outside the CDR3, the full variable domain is NAGVMQNPRHLVRRRGQEARLRCSPMKGHSHVYWYRQLPEEGLKFMVYLQKENIIDESGMPKERFSAEFPKEGPSILRIQQVVRGDSAAYFCASSPGPMRTEAFFGQGTRLTVV.

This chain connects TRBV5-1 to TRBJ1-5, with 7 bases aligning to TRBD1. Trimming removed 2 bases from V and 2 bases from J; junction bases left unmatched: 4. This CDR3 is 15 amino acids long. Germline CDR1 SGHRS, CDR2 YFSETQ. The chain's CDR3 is CASSLTGVGNQPQHF. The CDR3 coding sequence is TGCGCCAGCAGCTTAACAGGGGTGGGCAATCAGCCCCAGCATTTT.

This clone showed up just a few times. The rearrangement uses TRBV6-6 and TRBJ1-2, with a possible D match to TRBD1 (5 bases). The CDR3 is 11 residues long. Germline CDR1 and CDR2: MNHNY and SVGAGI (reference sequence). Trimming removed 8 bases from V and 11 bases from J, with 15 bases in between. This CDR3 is CASGRDAGYTF. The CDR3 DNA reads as TGTGCCAGCGGCCGGGACGCCGGATACACCTTC.

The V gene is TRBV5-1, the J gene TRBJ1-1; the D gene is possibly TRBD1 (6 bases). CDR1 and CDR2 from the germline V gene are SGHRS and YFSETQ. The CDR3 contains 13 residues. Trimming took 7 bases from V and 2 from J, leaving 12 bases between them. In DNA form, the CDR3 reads TGCGCCAGCTTCAGGGGTATTAACACTGAAGCTTTCTTT. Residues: CASFRGINTEAFF.

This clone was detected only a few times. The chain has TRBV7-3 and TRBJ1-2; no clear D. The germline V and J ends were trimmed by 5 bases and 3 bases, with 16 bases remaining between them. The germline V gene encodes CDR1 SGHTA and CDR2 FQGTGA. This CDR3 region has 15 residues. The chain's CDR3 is CASSPSAGWDYGYTF. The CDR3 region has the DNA TGTGCCAGCAGCCCCTCGGCGGGCTGGGACTATGGCTACACCTTC. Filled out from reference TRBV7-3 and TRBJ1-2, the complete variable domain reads GAGVSQTPSNKVTEKGKYVELRCDPISGHTALYWYRQSLGQGPEFLIYFQGTGAADDSGLPNDRFFAVRPEGSVSTLKIQRTERGDSAVYLCASSPSAGWDYGYTFGSGTRLTVV.

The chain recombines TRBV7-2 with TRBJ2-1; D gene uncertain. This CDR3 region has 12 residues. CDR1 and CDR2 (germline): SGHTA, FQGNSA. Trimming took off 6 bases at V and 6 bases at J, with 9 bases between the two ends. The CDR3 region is CASRGLGNEQFF. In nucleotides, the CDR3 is TGTGCCAGCAGGGGGTTGGGCAATGAGCAGTTCTTC.

The CDR3 protein is CASSLAARSYEQYF. The DNA of the CDR3 is TGTGCCAGCAGCTTAGCGGCCCGCTCCTACGAGCAGTACTTC. J is TRBJ2-5 and V is TRBV7-6; D is unresolved. The J call may be in error: the DNA end matches TRBJ2-7 better. The CDR3 is 14 residues long. In germline, CDR1 is SGHVS, CDR2 FNYEAQ.

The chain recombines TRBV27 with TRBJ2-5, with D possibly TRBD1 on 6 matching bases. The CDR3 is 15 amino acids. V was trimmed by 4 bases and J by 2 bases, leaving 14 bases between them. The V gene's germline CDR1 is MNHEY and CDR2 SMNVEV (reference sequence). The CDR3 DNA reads TGTGCCAGCAGTTGGGGCAGGGGAGATCAAGAGACCCAGTACTTC. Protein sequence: CASSWGRGDQETQYF.

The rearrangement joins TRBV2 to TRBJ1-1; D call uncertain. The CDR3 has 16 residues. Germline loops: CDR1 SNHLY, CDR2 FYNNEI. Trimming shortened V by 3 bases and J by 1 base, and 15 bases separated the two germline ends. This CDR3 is CASSDEGFHTNTEAFF. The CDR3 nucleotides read TGTGCCAGCAGTGACGAAGGATTTCATACGAACACTGAAGCTTTCTTT.